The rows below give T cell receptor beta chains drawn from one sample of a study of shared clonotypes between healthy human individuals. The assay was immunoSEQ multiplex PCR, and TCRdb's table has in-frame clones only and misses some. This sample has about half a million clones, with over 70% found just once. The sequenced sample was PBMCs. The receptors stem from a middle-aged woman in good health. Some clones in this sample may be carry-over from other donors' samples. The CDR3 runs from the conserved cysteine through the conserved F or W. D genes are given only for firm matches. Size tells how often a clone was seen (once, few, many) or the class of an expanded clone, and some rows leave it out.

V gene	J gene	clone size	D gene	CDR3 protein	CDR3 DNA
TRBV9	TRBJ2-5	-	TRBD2	CASSYRTSGIETQYF	TGTGCCAGCAGCTACCGGACTAGCGGGATTGAGACCCAGTACTTC
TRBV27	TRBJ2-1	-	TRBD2	CASSFSGNYNEQFF	TGTGCCAGCAGTTTTAGCGGGAACTACAATGAGCAGTTCTTC
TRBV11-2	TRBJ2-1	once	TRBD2	CASSLGASGTYEQFF	TGTGCCAGCAGCTTAGGTGCTAGCGGGACCTATGAGCAGTTCTTC
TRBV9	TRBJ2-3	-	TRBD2	CASSVALAGSTDTQYF	TGTGCCAGCAGCGTAGCGTTAGCGGGAAGCACAGATACGCAGTATTTT
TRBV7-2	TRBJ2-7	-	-	CASSLGWGLQAYEQYF	TGTGCCAGCAGCTTAGGTTGGGGACTCCAAGCCTACGAGCAGTACTTC
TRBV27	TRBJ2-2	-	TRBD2	CASSKGLAGGNTGELFF	TGTGCCAGCAGCAAGGGACTAGCGGGAGGAAACACCGGGGAGCTGTTTTTT
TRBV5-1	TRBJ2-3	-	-	CASSSGTPDDTQYF	TGCGCCAGCAGCTCAGGGACCCCCGATGATACGCAGTATTTT
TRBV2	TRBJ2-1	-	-	CASVWGNEQFF	TGTGCCAGCGTTTGGGGGAATGAGCAGTTCTTC
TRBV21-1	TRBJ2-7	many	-	CASGARDRGRYEQYF	TGTGCCAGCGGGGCCCGGGACAGGGGGCGCTACGAGCAGTACTTC
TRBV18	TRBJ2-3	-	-	CASSPPSARSDTQYF	TGTGCCAGCTCACCACCGTCTGCTAGATCCGATACGCAGTATTTT
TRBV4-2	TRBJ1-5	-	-	CASSQVGGNNQPQHF	TGTGCCAGCAGCCAAGTCGGGGGGAACAATCAGCCCCAGCATTTT
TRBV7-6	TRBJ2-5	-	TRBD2	CASSSGLAGDEETQYF	TGTGCCAGCAGCTCCGGACTAGCGGGAGACGAAGAGACCCAGTACTTC
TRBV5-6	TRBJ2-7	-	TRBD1	CASSTGTGMGLGFF	TGTGCCAGCAGCACCGGGACAGGGATGGGTCTGGGTTTCTTC
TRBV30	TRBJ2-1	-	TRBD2	CAWAVAGAYNEQFF	TGTGCCTGGGCCGTGGCGGGAGCTTACAATGAGCAGTTCTTC
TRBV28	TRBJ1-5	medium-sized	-	CASSLAADSYNQPQHF	TGTGCCAGCAGTTTAGCCGCAGACAGCTACAATCAGCCCCAGCATTTT
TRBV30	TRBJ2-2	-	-	CAWGLVTGELFF	TGTGCCTGGGGACTGGTCACCGGGGAGCTGTTTTTT
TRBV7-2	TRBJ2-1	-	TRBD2	CASSLQLAGGGNEQFF	TGTGCCAGCAGCTTACAACTAGCGGGAGGGGGGAATGAGCAGTTCTTC
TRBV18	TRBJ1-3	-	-	CASSPIDSLGGNTIYF	TGTGCCAGCTCACCAATCGACAGCCTGGGCGGAAACACCATATATTTT
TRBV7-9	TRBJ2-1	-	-	CASSRQRPPLYNEQFF	TGTGCCAGCAGCCGACAGAGGCCCCCACTCTACAATGAGCAGTTCTTC
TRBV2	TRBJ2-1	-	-	CASSEIGGSYNEQFF	TGTGCCAGCAGTGAAATCGGGGGCTCCTACAATGAGCAGTTCTTC
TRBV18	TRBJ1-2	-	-	CASSPPSGRDYGYTF	TGTGCCAGCTCACCACCTAGTGGTAGGGACTATGGCTACACCTTC
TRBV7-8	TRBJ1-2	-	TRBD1	CASSSGTGSNNYGYTF	TGTGCCAGCAGTTCGGGGACAGGGTCAAATAACTATGGCTACACCTTC
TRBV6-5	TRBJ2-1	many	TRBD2	CASSPNTSGLRFF	TGTGCCAGCAGTCCCAACACTAGCGGTCTCAGGTTCTTC
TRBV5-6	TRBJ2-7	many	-	CASSSRGYHEQYF	TGTGCCAGCAGCTCCCGGGGTTACCACGAGCAGTACTTC
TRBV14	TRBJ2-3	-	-	CASSPRWTTDTQYF	TGTGCCAGCAGCCCACGTTGGACAACAGATACGCAGTATTTT
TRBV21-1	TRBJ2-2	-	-	CASSRTGGEVRNTGELFF	TGTGCCAGCAGCAGGACAGGGGGCGAGGTTAGGAACACCGGGGAGCTGTTTTTT
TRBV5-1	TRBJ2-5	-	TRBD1	CASSLGTGPETQYF	TGCGCCAGCAGCTTGGGGACAGGTCCGGAGACCCAGTACTTC
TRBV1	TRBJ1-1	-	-	CTSSQEDRENTEALF	TGCACCAGCAGCCAAGAAGACAGGGAGAACACTGAGGCTCTCTTT
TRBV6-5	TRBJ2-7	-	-	CASSPGRWIEQYF	TGTGCCAGCAGCCCGGGGAGGTGGATTGAGCAGTACTTC
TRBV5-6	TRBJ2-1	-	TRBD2	CASSLAGSGRNNEQFF	TGTGCCAGCAGCTTGGCGGGTAGCGGGAGGAACAATGAGCAGTTCTTC
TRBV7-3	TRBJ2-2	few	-	CASSFLVGTGELFF	TGTGCCAGCAGCTTCTTGGTGGGAACCGGGGAGCTGTTTTTT
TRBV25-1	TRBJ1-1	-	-	CASSEYSPGYGTEAFF	TGTGCCAGCAGTGAATATTCCCCGGGTTATGGCACTGAAGCTTTCTTT
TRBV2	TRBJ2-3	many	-	CASLTILADTQYF	TGTGCCAGCCTCACCATACTCGCAGATACGCAGTATTTT
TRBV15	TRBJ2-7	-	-	CATSSGGYEQYF	TGTGCCACCAGCAGTGGGGGCTACGAGCAGTACTTC
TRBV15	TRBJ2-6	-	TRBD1	CATSRGDSSGANVLTF	TGTGCCACCAGCAGGGGGGACAGTTCTGGGGCCAACGTCCTGACTTTC
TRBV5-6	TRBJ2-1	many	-	CASSFWGSSYNEQFF	TGTGCCAGCAGCTTTTGGGGGAGCTCCTACAATGAGCAGTTCTTC
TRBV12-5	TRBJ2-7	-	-	CASGLSLGGQSSYEQYF	TGTGCTAGTGGTTTGTCCCTCGGGGGACAGAGCTCCTACGAGCAGTACTTC
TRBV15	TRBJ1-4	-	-	CATSRDGGSGRVNEKLFF	TGTGCCACCAGCAGAGACGGGGGTTCGGGGCGCGTTAATGAAAAACTGTTTTTT
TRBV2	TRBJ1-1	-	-	CASSEEGNTEAFF	TGTGCCAGCAGTGAGGAGGGGAACACTGAAGCTTTCTTT
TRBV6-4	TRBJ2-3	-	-	CASSDSDGSGTDTQYF	TGTGCCAGCAGTGACTCGGACGGATCGGGCACAGATACGCAGTATTTT
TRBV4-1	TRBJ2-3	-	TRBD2	CASSQERTSGPTDTQYF	TGCGCCAGCAGCCAAGAGCGAACTAGCGGGCCCACAGATACGCAGTATTTT
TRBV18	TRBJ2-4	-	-	CASSGPGDIQYF	TGTGCCAGCTCGGGCCCAGGGGACATTCAGTACTTC
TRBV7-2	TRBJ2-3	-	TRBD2	CASSLGTSPDTQYF	TGTGCCAGCAGCTTAGGGACTAGCCCAGATACGCAGTATTTT
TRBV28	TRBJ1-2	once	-	CASNSDYGYTF	TGTGCCAGCAATAGTGACTATGGCTACACCTTC
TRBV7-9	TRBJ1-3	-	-	CASSFIPAAGNTIYF	TGTGCCAGCAGCTTCATTCCGGCAGCTGGAAACACCATATATTTT
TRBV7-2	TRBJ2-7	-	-	CASSFFSSAAGNEQYF	TGTGCCAGCAGCTTTTTCTCCAGCGCCGCCGGAAACGAGCAGTACTTC
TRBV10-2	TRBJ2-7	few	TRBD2	CASSGPTSGNYEQYF	TGCGCCAGCAGTGGGCCGACTAGCGGGAACTACGAGCAGTACTTC
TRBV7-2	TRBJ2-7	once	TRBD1	CASSLRDRGHSYEQYF	TGTGCCAGCAGCTTGCGGGACAGGGGCCACTCCTACGAGCAGTACTTC
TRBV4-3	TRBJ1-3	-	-	CASSQDLLGSGNTIYF	TGCGCCAGCAGCCAAGACCTACTGGGCTCTGGAAACACCATATATTTT
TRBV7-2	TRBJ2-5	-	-	CASSLDRYQETQYF	TGTGCCAGCAGCCTCGACAGGTACCAAGAGACCCAGTACTTC
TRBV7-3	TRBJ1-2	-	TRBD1	CASSYDRGTFYGYTF	TGTGCCAGCAGTTACGACAGGGGGACATTCTATGGCTACACCTTC
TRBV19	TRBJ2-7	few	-	CASSPPGAYLYEQYF	TGTGCCAGTAGTCCACCAGGAGCCTACCTCTACGAGCAGTACTTC
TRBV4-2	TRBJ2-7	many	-	CASSQAGTDSYEQYF	TGTGCCAGCAGCCAAGCCGGGACTGATTCCTACGAGCAGTACTTC
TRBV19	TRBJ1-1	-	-	CASRGLVGAFF	TGTGCCAGTAGGGGCCTTGTAGGGGCTTTCTTT
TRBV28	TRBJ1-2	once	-	CASSPLQQGAGGYTF	TGTGCCAGCAGTCCCCTTCAGCAGGGCGCCGGGGGCTACACCTTC
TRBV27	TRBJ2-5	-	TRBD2	CASSLGREETQYF	TGTGCCAGCAGTTTAGGGCGGGAGGAGACCCAGTACTTC